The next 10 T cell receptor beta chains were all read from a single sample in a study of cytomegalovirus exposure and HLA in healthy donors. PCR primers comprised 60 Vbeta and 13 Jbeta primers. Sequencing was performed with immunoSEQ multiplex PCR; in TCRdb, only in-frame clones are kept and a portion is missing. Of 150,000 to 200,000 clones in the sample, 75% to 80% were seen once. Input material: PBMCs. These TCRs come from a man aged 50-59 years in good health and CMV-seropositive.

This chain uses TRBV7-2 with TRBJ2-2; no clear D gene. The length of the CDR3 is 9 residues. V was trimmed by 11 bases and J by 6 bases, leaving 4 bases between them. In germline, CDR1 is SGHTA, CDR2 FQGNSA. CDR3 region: CAQAGELFF. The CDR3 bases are TGTGCCCAGGCCGGGGAGCTGTTTTTT. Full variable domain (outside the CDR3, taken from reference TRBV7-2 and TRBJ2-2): GAGVSQSPSNKVTEKGKDVELRCDPISGHTALYWYRQSLGQGLEFLIYFQGNSAPDKSGLPSDRFSAERTGGSVSTLTIQRTQQEDSAVYLCAQAGELFFGEGSRLTVL.

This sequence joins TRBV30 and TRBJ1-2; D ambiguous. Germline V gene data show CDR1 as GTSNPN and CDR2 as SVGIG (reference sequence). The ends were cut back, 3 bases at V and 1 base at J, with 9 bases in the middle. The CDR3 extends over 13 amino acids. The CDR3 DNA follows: TGTGCCTGGAGGCCGCGGGGTAACTATGGCTACACCTTC. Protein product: CAWRPRGNYGYTF.

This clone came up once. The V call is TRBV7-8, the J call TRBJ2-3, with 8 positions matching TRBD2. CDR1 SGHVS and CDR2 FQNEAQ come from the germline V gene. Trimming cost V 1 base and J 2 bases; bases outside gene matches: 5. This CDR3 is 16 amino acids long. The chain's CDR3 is CASSLGSGGYTDTQYF. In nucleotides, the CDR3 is TGTGCCAGCAGCTTAGGAAGCGGGGGATACACAGATACGCAGTATTTT.

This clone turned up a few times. DNA for the CDR3: TGTGCCAGCAGCCAAGATTTTCAGGGGATCACCTTC. It yields the protein CASSQDFQGITF. This chain connects TRBV4-2 to TRBJ1-2, with a possible D match to TRBD1 (6 bases). This CDR3 spans 12 amino acids. V was clipped by 0 bases and J by 13 bases, with 12 bases between them. Germline CDR1 is LGHNA and CDR2 is YNFKEQ.

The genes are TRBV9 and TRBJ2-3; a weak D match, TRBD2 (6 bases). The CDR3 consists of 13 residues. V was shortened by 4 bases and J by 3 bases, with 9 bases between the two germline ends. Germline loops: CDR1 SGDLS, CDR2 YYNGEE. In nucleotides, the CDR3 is TGTGCCAGCAGCCCTGGAGGGACAGATACGCAGTATTTT. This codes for CASSPGGTDTQYF. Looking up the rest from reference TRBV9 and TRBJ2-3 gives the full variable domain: DSGVTQTPKHLITATGQRVTLRCSPRSGDLSVYWYQQSLDQGLQFLIQYYNGEERAKGNILERFSAQQFPDLHSELNLSSLELGDSALYFCASSPGGTDTQYFGPGTRLTVL.

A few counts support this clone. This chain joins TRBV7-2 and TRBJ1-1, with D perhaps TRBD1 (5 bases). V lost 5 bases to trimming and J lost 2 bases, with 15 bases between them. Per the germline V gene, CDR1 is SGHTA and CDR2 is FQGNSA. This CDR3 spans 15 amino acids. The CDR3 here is CASSPRGSLNTEAFF. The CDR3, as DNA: TGTGCCAGCAGCCCGCGGGGCTCCTTAAACACTGAAGCTTTCTTT.

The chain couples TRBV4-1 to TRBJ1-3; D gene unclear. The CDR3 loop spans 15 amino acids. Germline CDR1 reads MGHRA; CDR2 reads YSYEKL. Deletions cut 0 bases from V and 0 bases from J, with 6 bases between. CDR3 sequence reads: CASSQDQYSGNTIYF. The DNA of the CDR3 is TGCGCCAGCAGCCAAGATCAGTACTCTGGAAACACCATATATTTT.

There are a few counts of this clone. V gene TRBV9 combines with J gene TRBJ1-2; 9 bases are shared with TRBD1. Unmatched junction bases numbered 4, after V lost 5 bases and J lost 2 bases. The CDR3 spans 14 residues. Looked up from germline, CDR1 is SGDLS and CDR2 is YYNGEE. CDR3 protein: CASSGTGGNYGYTF. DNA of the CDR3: TGTGCCAGCAGTGGAACAGGGGGCAACTATGGCTACACCTTC.

The CDR3 DNA follows: TGTGCCAGCAGCGTAGGATTCCAGAACTATGGCTACACCTTC. It translates to CASSVGFQNYGYTF. The chain recombines TRBV9 with TRBJ1-2; no clear D gene. V was cut by 0 bases and J by 2 bases, with 8 bases left in between. CDR1 and CDR2 (germline): SGDLS, YYNGEE. CDR3 length: 14 amino acids.

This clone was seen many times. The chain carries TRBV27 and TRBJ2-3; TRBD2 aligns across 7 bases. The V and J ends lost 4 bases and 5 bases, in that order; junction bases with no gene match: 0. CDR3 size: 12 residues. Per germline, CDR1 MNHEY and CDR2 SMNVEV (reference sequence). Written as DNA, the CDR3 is TGTGCCAGCAGTTCGGGAGGAGATACGCAGTATTTT. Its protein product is CASSSGGDTQYF.